This TCR beta chain was retrieved from a study of PD-1 blockade in classical Hodgkin lymphoma. Sequenced by immunoSEQ multiplex PCR; TCRdb stores in-frame clones only, minus some. This table holds about 6,900 clones, 86% found once. The germline V gene has CDR1 LNHDA and CDR2 SQIVND (reference sequence). V was pared by 8 bases and J by 5 bases, with 15 bases between. The length of the CDR3 is 13 residues. Time point reported: cycle 4 day 1 (C4D1), after 6 weeks of nivolumab. Each patient experienced a relapse that followed autologous stem cell transplantation, and brentuximab vedotin exposure varied. In this sample, this clone turned up a few times.

The clonotype was recovered from a human donor with classical Hodgkin lymphoma. Source: peripheral blood mononuclear cells (PBMCs), taken before the fourth cycle of nivolumab. The rearrangement joins TRBV19 to TRBJ2-5; unclear D gene. DNA of the CDR3: TGTGCCAGTCGAGGCGCTCCCGGGGAGACCCAGTACTTC. Its protein is CASRGAPGETQYF.